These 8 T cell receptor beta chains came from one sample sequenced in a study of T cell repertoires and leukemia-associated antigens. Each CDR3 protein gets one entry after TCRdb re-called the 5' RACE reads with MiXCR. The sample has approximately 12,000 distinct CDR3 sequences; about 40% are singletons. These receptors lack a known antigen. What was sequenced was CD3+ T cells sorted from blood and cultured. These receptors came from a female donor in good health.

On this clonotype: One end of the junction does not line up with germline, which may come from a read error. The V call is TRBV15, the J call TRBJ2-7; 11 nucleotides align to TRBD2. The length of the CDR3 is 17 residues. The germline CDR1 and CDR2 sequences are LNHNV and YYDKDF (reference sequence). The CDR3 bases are TGTCCCACCAGCAGAGATATAAACGGGACTAGCGGCTACGAGCAGTACTTC. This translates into CPTSRDINGTSGYEQYF.

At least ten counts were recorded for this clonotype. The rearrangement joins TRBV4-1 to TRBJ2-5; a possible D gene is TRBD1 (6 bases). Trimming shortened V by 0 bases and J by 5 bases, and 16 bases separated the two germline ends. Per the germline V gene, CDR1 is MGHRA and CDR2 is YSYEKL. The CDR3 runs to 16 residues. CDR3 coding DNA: TGCGCCAGCAGCCAAGACCTCCTACAGGGTTCCGAGACCCAGTACTTC. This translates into CASSQDLLQGSETQYF.

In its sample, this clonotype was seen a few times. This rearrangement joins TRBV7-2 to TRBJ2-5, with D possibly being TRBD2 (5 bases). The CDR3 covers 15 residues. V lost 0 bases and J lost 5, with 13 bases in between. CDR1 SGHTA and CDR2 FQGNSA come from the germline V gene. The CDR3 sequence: CASSLAGASPETQYF. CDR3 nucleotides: TGTGCCAGCAGCTTAGCTGGTGCTAGCCCCGAGACCCAGTACTTC. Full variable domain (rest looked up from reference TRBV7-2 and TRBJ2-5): GAGVSQSPSNKVTEKGKDVELRCDPISGHTALYWYRQSLGQGLEFLIYFQGNSAPDKSGLPSDRFSAERTGGSVSTLTIQRTQQEDSAVYLCASSLAGASPETQYFGPGTRLLVL.

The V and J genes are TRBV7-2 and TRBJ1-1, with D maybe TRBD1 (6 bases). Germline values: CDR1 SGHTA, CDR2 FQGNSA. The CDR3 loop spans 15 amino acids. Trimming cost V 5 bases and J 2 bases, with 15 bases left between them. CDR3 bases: TGTGCCAGCAGCCGTACAGGGTTTAAAAACACTGAAGCTTTCTTT. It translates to CASSRTGFKNTEAFF.

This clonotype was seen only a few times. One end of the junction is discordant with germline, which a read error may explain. The CDR3 DNA is TGTGCCAGCGGCTTAGTGCAGGGAGGGCTTCCCTACGAGCAGTACTTC. Translation: CASGLVQGGLPYEQYF. The chain carries TRBV7-6 and TRBJ2-7; 7 bases agree with TRBD2. CDR1 is SGHVS, CDR2 FNYEAQ, per germline. CDR3 length equals 16 residues.

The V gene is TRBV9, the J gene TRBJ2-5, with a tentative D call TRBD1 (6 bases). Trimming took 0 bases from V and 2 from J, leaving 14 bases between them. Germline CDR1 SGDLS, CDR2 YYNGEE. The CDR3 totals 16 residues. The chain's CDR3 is CASSVGDLGAQETQYF. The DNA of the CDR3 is TGTGCCAGCAGCGTAGGGGACCTGGGGGCACAAGAGACCCAGTACTTC.

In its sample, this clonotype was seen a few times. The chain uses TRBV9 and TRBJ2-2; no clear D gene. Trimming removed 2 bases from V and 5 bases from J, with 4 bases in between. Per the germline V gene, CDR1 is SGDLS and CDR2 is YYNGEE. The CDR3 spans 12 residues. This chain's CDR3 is CASSVATGELFF. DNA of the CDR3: TGTGCCAGCAGCGTCGCGACCGGGGAGCTGTTTTTT.

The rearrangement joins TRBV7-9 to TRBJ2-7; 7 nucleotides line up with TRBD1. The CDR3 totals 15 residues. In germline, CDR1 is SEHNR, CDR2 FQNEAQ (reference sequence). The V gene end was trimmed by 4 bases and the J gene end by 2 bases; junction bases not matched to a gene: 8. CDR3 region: CASSSIGQAPYEQYF. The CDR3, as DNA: TGTGCCAGCAGCTCAATAGGACAGGCCCCCTACGAGCAGTACTTC.